What follows is one T cell receptor beta chain and its context. Its binding antigen is unknown. One base away there is no much larger clone; base qualities are not given. Receptor libraries were prepared by the immunoSEQ multiplex PCR assay. The multiplex PCR relied on a mix of 60 forward primers for TCR Vbeta segments and 13 reverse primers for TCR Jbeta segments. Amplification of the CDR3 region of rearranged TCR beta genes was performed with a multiplex PCR assay on genomic DNA. On the Illumina HiSeq System, the amplified TCR beta libraries were sequenced as 87-base-pair reads. In the paper's pipeline: A later analysis counted 75 million to 100 million unique TCR beta chains across the 690 or so repertoires, and about 10 million of these chains were shared by at least two donors. A nearest-neighbor algorithm error-corrected the raw reads and collapsed the reads into unique sequences, merging closely related sequences to remove PCR and sequencing errors. CDR3 sequences were aligned to IMGT reference sequences to assign V, D and J gene segments. Each retained sequence needed at least a six-nucleotide match to both a V gene segment and a J gene segment. A rearrangement was called productive if the CDR3 had no stop codons and remained in frame with V and J, and every other rearrangement was called non-productive. Following IMGT convention, CDR3 was defined as the stretch from the second conserved V-encoded cysteine up to the conserved J-encoded phenylalanine. Sequences without an unambiguous match to a single V gene segment were excluded from the earlier analysis of approximately 560 of the donors. An earlier analysis of over 450 of the donors classified V segments as functional when productive rearrangements were above 56.7% and as segregating when the standard deviation between donors was above 5%. A statistical classification framework was built for diagnosing cytomegalovirus status from the catalog of TCR beta chain sequences. In a later analysis, TCR nucleotide sequences were compared against IMGT/GENE-DB human TR gene sequences so that V and J genes could be assigned. A later analysis assigned CDR3 sequences and most-parsimonious VDJ recombination scenarios with the TCRdist pipeline. A later analysis defined each TCR beta chain by its CDR3 amino acid sequence plus V-gene family, and excluded reads lacking a unique V-gene family. To address suspected cross-contamination and a sequencing artifact, a later analysis removed roughly 580 highly shared, low-generation-probability nucleotide sequences. In a later analysis, a clonal expansion index was calculated for each public chain from normalized within-repertoire ranks of inferred template counts. Generation probabilities in a later analysis came from a VDJ recombination model fitted to out-of-frame rearrangements, and those results were checked against IGoR. In a later analysis, hypergeometric tests were used to score TCR-TCR, TCR-HLA and TCR-CMV co-occurrence, with a repertoire-size bias correction applied to TCR pairs. To estimate false discovery rates, a later analysis permuted the HLA or CMV assignments 20 times. In a later analysis, co-occurring TCRs were grouped with DBSCAN, and TCRdist sequence similarity was added when clustering was performed within HLA-allele-positive subsets. Repertoires with fewer than 30,000 or more than 120,000 public chains were left out of co-occurrence clustering, as were roughly five repertoires with anomalous nucleotide sharing. Entries here come from immuneACCESS through TCRdb and include only in-frame sequences with V and J called. Some clones fail to appear in such tables; in the studies checked, an unresolved V gene covers under half of the shortfall, and the cause of the remainder is unknown. The DNA gave D and trimming, while V, J and clone size come from that table. The sample yields 130,000 or so clones; 81% were counted once. Jointly, the top ten make up around 1.8% of the sample.

In total, roughly 670 healthy bone marrow donors made up the cohort. At the time of sampling, every cohort member was nominally healthy, though immune exposures that went unrecorded were likely present. The donor tested CMV seronegative, placing the donor among the approximately 360 seronegative members of the cohort. A peripheral blood sample was provided by each donor, and peripheral blood mononuclear cells were used for TCR beta sequencing. Genomic DNA was extracted from the blood cell samples with the Qiagen DNeasy Blood Extraction Kit. The CDR1 and CDR2 encoded by the germline V gene are KGHSH and LQKENI. Including the terminal cysteine and phenylalanine, the CDR3 comprises 13 residues. Left in the record is the CDR3 DNA by itself, 39 bases read in frame from the first base. The V end loses 2 bases and the J end loses 1 base, and a stretch of 4 bases separates them. The data stem from a study of cytomegalovirus exposure and HLA in healthy donors (dated by TCRdb to about 2017). About the full investigation: An earlier analysis of around 600 of the donors reported 250 to 350 Gb of sequence data and around 110 million unique TCR beta sequences from about 180 million T cells. Among about 360 genotyped donors of the cohort, an average of roughly 240,000 unique TCR beta nucleotide sequences were sequenced per donor, roughly a sixth of them non-productive. Rather than using new phenotypic data, the later analysis identified candidate immune exposures from TCR beta sequences and from how often those sequences occurred across donors. The number of typed donors differed by locus: 629-630 for A, B, C, DRB1 and DQB1; some 500 for DQA1; approximately 610 for DPA1; and about 450 for DPB1. A later analysis re-analyzed previously published TCR beta repertoires from approximately 700 donors and added high-resolution HLA genotyping to study TCR occurrence patterns. Class I and class II HLA loci were covered by the typing at four-digit resolution. To predict cytomegalovirus infection status, the study brought together high-throughput TCR immunosequencing, statistical association of individual TCRs with disease status, and machine learning. Using immunosequencing, the study profiled T cell repertoires from some 670 subjects and related those repertoires to cytomegalovirus serostatus. The study was designed to test whether signatures of past pathogen exposure could be identified by cataloging public T cell receptors. Donor age, sex, ethnicity and CMV serostatus were compiled together with the repertoire data. Genome-wide SNP genotypes for about 55% of the 666 donors were used in a later genetic analysis, which treated that subset as a discovery cohort. About 320 gigabases of sequencing data and 70 million to 100 million unique TCR sequences were included in an early release covering about 620 HLA-typed donors. In addition to the first cohort of about 650 subjects, a separate validation cohort of some 120 different subjects was used. To decide whether each TCR beta V gene segment behaved as functional or pseudogenic, an earlier analysis of some 570 of the donors relied on high-throughput TCR beta sequencing. Roughly five DR-DQ haplotypes were handled as single units for association and clustering because linkage in the cohort was strong. All discovery cohort repertoires had been generated using a single sequencing platform. Of the approximately 400 genotyped donors, approximately 83% fell in the genetic ancestry cluster associated with self-reported Caucasian donors. What the study reported, not specific to this receptor: The study gave a list of over 150 TCR beta chains associated with cytomegalovirus. Because HLA typing was unavailable for some donors at each locus, only the typed subset was used in association tests. In a later analysis, the rate of TCR association differed among HLA loci, with DRB1 alleles having the most associated TCRs and HLA-C alleles having the fewest. An earlier analysis of around 500 of the donors showed that most TCR beta V segments appeared in productive rearrangements either about 90% or about 30% of the time, which broadly matched IMGT annotations. Specific HLA alleles were associated with around 18,000 TCR beta sequences at a false discovery rate of 0.05 in a later analysis. Some IMGT-functional V segments, including TRBV6-2 and TRBV6-3, could not be distinguished by the 87-base-pair reads and were therefore excluded. Sequencing depth was assumed to be roughly uniform across donors in the presence/absence analyses, though that assumption may not hold. The only immune exposure information available for the cohort was CMV serostatus. Roughly 15 rarely observed V segments, including chromosome 9 orphons, were excluded from the earlier analysis of about 500 of the donors because counts were too low. In both the original and validation cohorts, the classifier was reported to diagnose cytomegalovirus status with high specificity and sensitivity. A later analysis found that HLA-associated TCR beta chains were more clonally expanded and had lower generation probabilities than equally common non-associated chains. Linkage disequilibrium might explain the correlated functional status among segregating V segments, but an unknown experimental factor could not be excluded. According to a later analysis, most CMV-associated TCR beta chains appeared to be HLA-restricted, and the HLA associations seemed to be driven largely by CMV exposure. The authors suggested that the approach could potentially be generalized to other disease states and immunological phenotypes. In a later genetic analysis, fewer N-insertions in productive TCRs were reported among donors in an Asian-associated ancestry cluster than the roughly 710-donor mean. A few of the identified cytomegalovirus-associated TCR beta chains were confirmed in vitro to be specific for cytomegalovirus antigens. Strong co-occurrence of HLA alleles, especially DR and DQ, made assigning TCR associations to individual alleles difficult. Only TCR beta chains were sequenced in this cohort, and the absence of alpha or paired-chain data limited detectable features. A later analysis reported that several top co-occurrence clusters appeared linked to parvovirus B19, influenza, CMV and Epstein-Barr virus. Most TCR sequences were observed very rarely across donors, whereas some public TCRs were present in many individuals. A later genetic analysis associated a missense DCLRE1C variant with V-gene and J-gene trimming of TCR beta chains, and an independent cohort replicated the association. A cluster of highly shared sequence variants was judged likely to represent a technical artifact of the sequencing pipeline. A further reported finding was that TCR beta sequences accurately predicted the HLA-A and HLA-B alleles for most subjects in the first cohort.

The chain is assembled from TRBV18 and TRBJ2-3; no D gene call is confident. The specimen sequenced was PBMCs. The clonotype originates from a young man in good health and CMV-seronegative. This receptor has the CDR3 CASSPIGTDTQYF. The DNA sequence is given as TGTGCCAGCTCACCAATCGGCACAGATACGCAGTATTTT.